The clone carrying this T cell receptor beta chain appeared many times. Here immunoSEQ multiplex PCR was the method, and the copy in TCRdb shows in-frame clones only, minus some. This sample has under 1,100,000 clones, with 65% to 80% found just once. The germline V gene has CDR1 WSHSY and CDR2 SAAADI. V was clipped by 8 bases and J by 0 bases, with 11 bases between them. There are 14 residues in the CDR3. The record originates from a study of shared clonotypes between healthy human individuals. Material for sequencing was memory CD4+ T cells sorted from blood. As for subset: CD45RA-negative fraction. The receptor was isolated from a man aged 18-30 years in good health. V gene TRBV10-2 combines with J gene TRBJ1-3; D is possibly TRBD1 (5 bases). The CDR3 loop is CASGDSYSGNTIYF. The CDR3, as DNA: TGCGCCAGCGGAGACAGCTACTCTGGAAACACCATATATTTT.